These 10 T cell receptor beta chains were sequenced from one sample in a study of vaccination and CD4 T cells after COVID-19. With the Oncomine TCR Beta short-read assay, DNA from cultured CD4+ T cells was sequenced. TCRdb re-analysed the PCR reads in MiXCR, keeping a single row per CDR3 protein. Of about 11,000 distinct CDR3 sequences detected, about two thirds appear once; the ten largest clones hold 11% to 15%. As to treatment: roughly 10-day PBMC culture with coronavirus spike peptide pools or control peptides (ViraFEST assay). No antigens are known for them. Material for sequencing was CD4+ T cells from blood, cultured in vitro. Every receptor here comes from a human donor who had recovered from COVID-19.

V is TRBV11-3 and J is TRBJ2-7; D ambiguous. This CDR3 region has 16 residues. From germline, CDR1 is SGHNT and CDR2 YENEEA. The ends were cut back, 2 bases at V and 0 bases at J, with 14 bases in the middle. CDR3 in amino acids: CASSLTWTLSSYEQYF. CDR3 sequence (DNA): TGTGCCAGCAGCTTAACGTGGACCCTGAGCTCCTACGAGCAGTACTTC.

V and J are TRBV7-2 and TRBJ2-3; D may match TRBD1 or TRBD2 (5 bases each). V was trimmed by 5 bases and J by 2 bases, leaving 14 bases between them. Germline-derived CDR1 and CDR2 are SGHTA and FQGNSA. This CDR3 has 15 residues. This CDR3 is CASSLFSGPTDTQYF. CDR3 DNA sequence: TGTGCCAGCAGCCTCTTTTCGGGGCCCACAGATACGCAGTATTTT. The whole variable domain, filled in from reference TRBV7-2 and TRBJ2-3, reads GAGVSQSPSNKVTEKGKDVELRCDPISGHTALYWYRQSLGQGLEFLIYFQGNSAPDKSGLPSDRFSAERTGGSVSTLTIQRTQQEDSAVYLCASSLFSGPTDTQYFGPGTRLTVL.

The V and J genes are TRBV6-1 and TRBJ1-1; D remains unclear. V was clipped by 6 bases and J by 6 bases, with 23 bases between them. Per germline, CDR1 MNHNS and CDR2 SASEGT. CDR3 size: 16 residues. The CDR3 spells CASRSGWFRSGPEAFF. In nucleotides, the CDR3 is TGTGCCAGCAGATCCGGGTGGTTTCGTTCGGGCCCTGAAGCTTTCTTT.

The V gene is TRBV7-2, the J gene TRBJ2-3; no clear D. The CDR3 covers 16 residues. Trimming removed 4 bases from V and 0 bases from J, with 14 bases in between. Germline values: CDR1 SGHTA, CDR2 FQGNSA. The CDR3 loop is CASSSYRRSSTDTQYF. As DNA, the CDR3 is TGTGCCAGCAGCTCCTACCGACGGTCTAGCACAGATACGCAGTATTTT.

The chain recombines TRBV2 with TRBJ1-1, with TRBD1 matching 9 bases. The CDR3 has 13 residues. The trim removed 5 bases at V and 10 bases at J, leaving 8 bases unmatched. Germline-derived CDR1 and CDR2 are SNHLY and FYNNEI. CDR3 coding DNA: TGTGCCAGCAGTACAGGGGGCTTCCGTACAGCTTTCTTT. Encoded protein: CASSTGGFRTAFF.

This chain connects TRBV28 to TRBJ2-7; 9 nucleotides match TRBD1. Germline trimming cut 7 bases from V and 5 bases from J; bases unmatched to any gene: 6. The CDR3 loop spans 13 amino acids. Germline V gene lookup returns CDR1 MDHEN and CDR2 SYDVKM. This CDR3 reads CASNGQGRNEQYF. The CDR3 nucleotides read TGTGCCAGCAATGGACAGGGGAGGAACGAGCAGTACTTC.

The chain has TRBV7-3 and TRBJ2-3; 16 nucleotides agree with TRBD2. Germline-derived CDR1 and CDR2 are SGHTA and FQGTGA. The CDR3 totals 19 residues. V was pared by 3 bases and J by 4 bases, with 10 bases of the junction left unmatched. CDR3 sequence (DNA): TGTGCCAGCAGCTTCCCCCCGGGACTAGCGGGGGGGCCCTCAGATACGCAGTATTTT. Translated: CASSFPPGLAGGPSDTQYF.

Here the CDR3 DNA reads TGTGCCAGCAGCTTAGGGGGGCGCGGAAACACCATATATTTT. Protein: CASSLGGRGNTIYF. The gene calls are TRBV7-2 and TRBJ1-3; possible D gene TRBD1, 6 bases. Germline assignment: CDR1 SGHTA and CDR2 FQGNSA. Trimming took off 1 base at V and 4 bases at J, with 8 bases between the two ends. This CDR3 is built from 14 residues.

The chain uses TRBV6-1 and TRBJ1-2; no firm D call. Germline CDR1 is MNHNS and CDR2 is SASEGT. This CDR3 is 14 amino acids long. Trimming took 1 base from V and 8 from J, leaving 14 bases between them. CDR3 DNA: TGTGCCAGCAGTGAAGTAAGGTGGGTTGGAGGCTACACCTTC. This encodes CASSEVRWVGGYTF.

This clonotype was observed a handful of times. This rearrangement joins TRBV15 to TRBJ1-5, with unresolved D. V lost 0 bases to trimming and J lost 10 bases, with 7 bases between them. From germline, CDR1 is LNHNV and CDR2 YYDKDF (reference sequence). This CDR3 spans 12 amino acids. CDR3 residues: CATSRDTFPQHF. The CDR3 DNA follows: TGTGCCACCAGCAGAGATACGTTTCCCCAGCATTTT.